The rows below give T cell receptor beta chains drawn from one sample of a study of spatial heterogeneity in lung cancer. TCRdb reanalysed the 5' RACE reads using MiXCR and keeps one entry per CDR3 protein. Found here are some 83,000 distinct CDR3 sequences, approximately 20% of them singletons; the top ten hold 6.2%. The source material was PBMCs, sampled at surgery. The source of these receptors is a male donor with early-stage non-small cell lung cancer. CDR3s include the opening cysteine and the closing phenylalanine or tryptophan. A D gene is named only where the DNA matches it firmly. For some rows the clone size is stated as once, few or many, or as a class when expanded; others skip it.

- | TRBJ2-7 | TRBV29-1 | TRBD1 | TGCAGCGCAGGGCGGACAGGGGAGAACGAGCAGTACTTC | CSAGRTGENEQYF
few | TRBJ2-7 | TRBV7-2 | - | TGTGCCAGCAGCTTTCCGGGGCGAAGCTCCTACGAGCAGTACTTC | CASSFPGRSSYEQYF
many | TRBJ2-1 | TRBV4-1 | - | TGCGCCAGCAGCCAAAGAGGGCAGGGTGACAATGAGCAGTTCTTC | CASSQRGQGDNEQFF
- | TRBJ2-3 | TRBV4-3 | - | TGCGCCAGCAGCCCAAATTTAGCCGGCACAGATACGCAGTATTTT | CASSPNLAGTDTQYF
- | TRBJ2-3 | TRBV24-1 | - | TGTGCCACCAGTGATTCCGGCAGGGGAGATACGCAGTATTTT | CATSDSGRGDTQYF
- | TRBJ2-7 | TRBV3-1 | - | TGTGCCAGCAGCCAAGATGGGGGAGGCGGAACAGGGTCCTACGAGCAGTACTTC | CASSQDGGGGTGSYEQYF
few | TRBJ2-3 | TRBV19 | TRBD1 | TGTGCCAGTAGAAGAGTCCCGGGACAGGGGGTGACAGATACGCAGTATTTT | CASRRVPGQGVTDTQYF
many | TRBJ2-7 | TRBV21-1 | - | TGTGCCAGCAGCAAGCACAGGGGCTCCTACGAGCAGTACTTC | CASSKHRGSYEQYF
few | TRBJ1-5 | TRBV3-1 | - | TGTGCCAGCAGCCAAGGGGCCGGGATGGGTCAGCCCCAGCATTTT | CASSQGAGMGQPQHF
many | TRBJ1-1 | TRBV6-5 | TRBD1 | TGTGCCAGCAGCCGCACCGGGACAGGGAGTGGCACTGAAGCTTTCTTT | CASSRTGTGSGTEAFF
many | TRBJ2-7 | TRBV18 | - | TGTGCCAGCTCACCCGGACAAGGAACCAGCTACGAGCAGTACTTC | CASSPGQGTSYEQYF
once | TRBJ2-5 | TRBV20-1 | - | TGCAGTGCGGGGTGGTTAGAGACCCAGTACTTC | CSAGWLETQYF
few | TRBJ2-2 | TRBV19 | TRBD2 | TGTGCCAGTAGTATTATCGCGGGAGAGGGCACCGGGGAGCTGTTTTTT | CASSIIAGEGTGELFF
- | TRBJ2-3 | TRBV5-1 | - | TGCGCCAGCAGCTCAGGGGAGACAACAGATACGCAGTATTTT | CASSSGETTDTQYF
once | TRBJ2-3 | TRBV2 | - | TGTGCCAGCACCCGCGGGCCCACAGATACGCAGTATTTT | CASTRGPTDTQYF
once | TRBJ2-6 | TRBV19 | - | TGTGCCAGTAGGGCAGGACAAGCCTCTGGGGCCAACGTCCTGACTTTC | CASRAGQASGANVLTF
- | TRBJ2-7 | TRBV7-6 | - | TGTGCCAGCAGCTTAGCGTGGGGGTACGAGCAGTACTTC | CASSLAWGYEQYF
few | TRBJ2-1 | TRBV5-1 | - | TGCGCCAGCAGCGTAGCCCCCTTATCCTACAATGAGCAGTTCTTC | CASSVAPLSYNEQFF
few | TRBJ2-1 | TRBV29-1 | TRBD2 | TGCAGCGTTGAACCAGCGGGAGGGCACAATGAGCAGTTCTTC | CSVEPAGGHNEQFF
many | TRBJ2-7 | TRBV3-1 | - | TGTGCCAGCAGCCACGGCGGGGTTAGCTCCTACGAGCAGTACTTC | CASSHGGVSSYEQYF
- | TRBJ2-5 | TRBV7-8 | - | TGTGCCAGCAGTTGGGTCGGGACGCACCCGGGGACCCAGTACTTC | CASSWVGTHPGTQYF
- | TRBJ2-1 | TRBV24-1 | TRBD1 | TGTGCCACCAGTGAACAGGGGAGCCCCTACAATGAGCAGTTCTTC | CATSEQGSPYNEQFF
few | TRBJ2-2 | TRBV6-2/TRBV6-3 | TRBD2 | TGTGCCAGCAGTCCCTCCGTGGGCGGGGGATCGGCCGGGGAGCTGTTTTTT | CASSPSVGGGSAGELFF
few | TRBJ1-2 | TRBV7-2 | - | TGTGCCAGCAGCTCGGGACGGCCACAGGACACCTTC | CASSSGRPQDTF
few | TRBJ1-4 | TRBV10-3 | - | TGTGCCATCAGTGAGGGACAGCCTAATGAAAAACTGTTTTTT | CAISEGQPNEKLFF
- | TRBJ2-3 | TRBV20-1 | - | TGCAGTGCTAGTGGGGGGGCTAGCGGTACAGTGGGTACGCAGTATTTT | CSASGGASGTVGTQYF
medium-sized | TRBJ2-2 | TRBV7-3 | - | TGTGCCAGCAGTTGGGACTCCACCACCGGGGAGCTGTTTTTT | CASSWDSTTGELFF
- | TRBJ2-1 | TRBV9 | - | TGTGCCAGCAGCGTAGCCCATAGCTCCTACAATGAGCAGTTCTTC | CASSVAHSSYNEQFF
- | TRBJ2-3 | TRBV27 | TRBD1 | TGTGCCAGCAGTCCAGGGGGCGGGGACACAGATACGCAGTATTTT | CASSPGGGDTDTQYF
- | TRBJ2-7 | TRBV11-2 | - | TGTGCCAGCAGCTTAGATCTTGGCAGGGCCGAGCAGTACTTC | CASSLDLGRAEQYF
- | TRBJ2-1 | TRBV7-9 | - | TGTGCCAGCAGCTCGATACTCAGGAAGCGCGCTTACAATGAGCAGTTCTTC | CASSSILRKRAYNEQFF